This TCR beta chain was obtained from a study of T cell clones after liver transplantation. Study-level background: Without induction therapy, subjects received standard immunosuppression until 12-24 months post-transplant. Notes on the study in general: In a couple of subjects, few donor cells limited the measurable donor-reactive repertoire.

Assay used: immunoSEQ multiplex PCR; TCRdb lists only in-frame clones, some missing. Of about 68,000 clones listed, around 92% are singletons. Of note for this clone: No antigen is known for it.

Thawed unstimulated PBMCs were FACS-sorted by CD3, CD4 and CD8 into two populations. The CDR3 runs 14 residues. Germline lookup yields CDR1 SNHLY and CDR2 FYNNEI. Trimming removed 3 bases from V and 1 base from J, with 10 bases in between. The chain is built from TRBV2 and TRBJ2-7, with D possibly being TRBD1 (6 bases). This clonotype was obtained from a human patient who received a liver transplant. The graft donor may be the source of some T cells. The sample consisted of CD4+ T cells from blood, taken around 25 months after liver transplant. The CDR3 DNA sequence: TGTGCCAGCAGTGAGACAGGAGTTTCCTACGAGCAGTACTTC. Amino acids: CASSETGVSYEQYF.